A single T cell receptor (beta chain) is shown here with its context. This sample was taken from a study of blood T cell repertoires in COVID-19. The CDR3 runs 15 residues. The repertoire was sequenced with immunoSEQ multiplex PCR; TCRdb's copy has only in-frame clones and lacks some. In the table there are 220,000 or so clones, 85% to 90% of which are singletons. The sequence was obtained from a woman in her forties or fifties with COVID-19, enrolled during active disease. The chain recombines TRBV21-1 with TRBJ1-1. TRBV21-1 is annotated as a pseudogene. Specimen: peripheral blood. The CDR3: CASSIGSAPNTEAFF. CDR3 coding DNA: TGTGCCAGCAGCATCGGGAGCGCGCCAAACACTGAAGCTTTCTTT.